This passage covers 25 T cell receptor beta chains from one sample sequenced in a study of memory CD8 T cells in hepatitis C reinfection. Data came from immunoSEQ multiplex PCR; TCRdb stores just in-frame clones and leaves some out. The table has 4,000 to 6,000 clones, roughly 87% seen once. Time point given: late/post reinfection, 12 to 24 weeks after detection. The sorted cells went straight to TCR sequencing with no prior in vitro expansion. The sequenced sample consisted of naive CD8+ T cells sorted from blood. The receptor source for this set is a man between 50 and 59 years old with hepatitis C virus infection.

This chain links TRBV7-8 with TRBJ2-5; 12 bases align to TRBD2. Losses at the gene ends were 4 bases for V and 4 bases for J; bases not matched to a gene: 10. CDR3 length equals 17 residues. Germline V CDR1 and CDR2: SGHVS, FQNEAQ. CDR3 region: CASSSYIPGLAGETQYF. In DNA form, the CDR3 reads TGTGCCAGCAGCTCATACATCCCGGGACTAGCGGGAGAGACCCAGTACTTC. The entire variable domain, with the rest obtained from reference TRBV7-8 and TRBJ2-5, is as follows: GAGVSQSPRYKVAKRGQDVALRCDPISGHVSLFWYQQALGQGPEFLTYFQNEAQLDKSGLPSDRFFAERPEGSVSTLKIQRTQQEDSAVYLCASSSYIPGLAGETQYFGPGTRLLVL.

The CDR3 loop reads CASRTAGQPYGYTF. For the CDR3, the DNA is TGTGCCAGCAGGACGGCGGGACAGCCCTATGGCTACACCTTC. The V gene is TRBV27, the J gene TRBJ1-2; 7 bases match TRBD1. Trimming cost V 6 bases and J 4 bases; bases outside gene matches: 8. CDR3 length equals 14 residues. Per germline, CDR1 MNHEY and CDR2 SMNVEV (reference sequence).

This clone was seen just once. The CDR3 region is CASSPLAGRAEQYF. In nucleotides, the CDR3 is TGTGCCAGCAGTCCGCTAGCGGGAAGGGCCGAGCAGTACTTC. The chain carries TRBV28 and TRBJ2-7, with 9 bases identical to TRBD2. J lost 6 bases, V lost 5 bases, and 8 bases had no gene match. The CDR3 is made up of 14 amino acids. Germline V CDR1 and CDR2: MDHEN, SYDVKM.

The chain joins TRBV5-1 to TRBJ2-1; 7 positions agree with TRBD1. V shed 4 bases, J shed 7 bases, and the junction held 5 bases outside the gene matches. Germline CDR1 is SGHRS and CDR2 is YFSETQ. This CDR3 spans 13 amino acids. The CDR3 here is CASSADRVNEQFF. The DNA of the CDR3 is TGCGCCAGCAGCGCAGACAGGGTTAATGAGCAGTTCTTC.

The chain is built from TRBV9 and TRBJ2-5; TRBD2 matches 12 bases. The germline V gene encodes CDR1 SGDLS and CDR2 YYNGEE. This CDR3 has 17 amino acids. With 1 base clipped from V and 5 bases from J, the junction kept 9 bases outside the gene matches. CDR3 sequence reads: CASSVKLLAGGDETQYF. Here the CDR3 DNA reads TGTGCCAGCAGCGTAAAGCTCCTAGCGGGAGGGGATGAGACCCAGTACTTC.

This clone was counted only a few times. The J gene is TRBJ2-7, the V gene TRBV6-5, with 7 positions matching TRBD1. Germline loops: CDR1 MNHEY, CDR2 SVGAGI. Trimming at V came to 8 bases and at J to 0 bases, leaving 7 bases not matched to a gene. The CDR3 has 14 residues. The CDR3 DNA is TGTGCCAGCCGTACCGGGGACAGCTCCTACGAGCAGTACTTC. It encodes CASRTGDSSYEQYF.

The chain has TRBV4-2 and TRBJ2-3, with 12 bases fitting TRBD2. Germline lookup yields CDR1 LGHNA and CDR2 YNFKEQ. The CDR3 totals 15 residues. V lost 4 bases, J lost 3 bases, and 2 bases stayed unmatched. CDR3 nucleotide sequence: TGTGCCAGCAGCCCGACTAGCGGGAGTACAGATACGCAGTATTTT. This gives the protein CASSPTSGSTDTQYF.

The chain links TRBV9 to TRBJ1-3; D ambiguous. Germline V gene data show CDR1 as SGDLS and CDR2 as YYNGEE. The CDR3 is made up of 14 amino acids. Trimming took off 0 bases at V and 3 bases at J, with 7 bases between the two ends. The CDR3 spells CASSVEEFGNTIYF. The DNA of the CDR3 is TGTGCCAGCAGCGTAGAGGAGTTTGGAAACACCATATATTTT.

CDR3 region: CASSSYDRFHEQYF. CDR3 bases: TGTGCCAGCAGCTCCTACGACAGGTTCCACGAGCAGTACTTC. V gene TRBV11-3 combines with J gene TRBJ2-7; possible D gene TRBD1, 6 bases. Per germline, CDR1 SGHNT and CDR2 YENEEA. This CDR3 is 14 amino acids long. The V end was cut by 4 bases, the J end by 5 bases, with 15 bases between.

In DNA form, the CDR3 reads TGTGCCAGCAGCTTAGCGGGACAGTCCTACGAGCAGTACTTC. Its translation: CASSLAGQSYEQYF. The chain has TRBV7-8 and TRBJ2-7; TRBD1 matches 7 bases. CDR1 is SGHVS, CDR2 FQNEAQ, per germline. The V segment lost 0 bases and the J segment 1 base; nucleotides outside the gene matches: 0. The CDR3 contains 14 residues. The whole variable domain, remainder taken from reference TRBV7-8 and TRBJ2-7, is GAGVSQSPRYKVAKRGQDVALRCDPISGHVSLFWYQQALGQGPEFLTYFQNEAQLDKSGLPSDRFFAERPEGSVSTLKIQRTQQEDSAVYLCASSLAGQSYEQYFGPGTRLTVT.

This CDR3 is CASSLTLRREGPRSYEQYF. The DNA of the CDR3 is TGCGCCAGCAGCTTGACTTTACGGCGGGAGGGCCCACGCTCCTACGAGCAGTACTTC. The V call is TRBV5-1, the J call TRBJ2-7, with 9 bases fitting TRBD2. The CDR3 consists of 19 residues. Germline V lookup: CDR1 SGHRS, CDR2 YFSETQ. J was trimmed by 0 bases and V by 1 base; bases with no gene match: 14.

The V gene is TRBV7-9, the J gene TRBJ1-5; D not resolved. Germline V gene data show CDR1 as SEHNR and CDR2 as FQNEAQ (reference sequence). V gave up 5 bases and J gave up 5 bases, with 10 bases separating them. The CDR3 has 13 residues. CDR3 residues: CASSRYTDQPQHF. The CDR3 nucleotides read TGTGCCAGCAGCCGTTACACCGATCAGCCCCAGCATTTT.

V and J are TRBV27 and TRBJ1-5; 7 bases match TRBD1. This CDR3 contains 14 residues. V lost 5 bases, J lost 4 bases, and 5 bases stayed unmatched. Germline CDR1 and CDR2: MNHEY and SMNVEV (reference sequence). CDR3: CASSPQGLNQPQHF. The CDR3, as DNA: TGTGCCAGCAGTCCACAGGGGTTGAATCAGCCCCAGCATTTT.

The gene calls are TRBV9 and TRBJ2-1; weak D call: TRBD1 (6 bases). V lost 4 bases and J 4 bases, leaving 15 bases between the germline ends. The CDR3 has 15 amino acids. Germline values: CDR1 SGDLS, CDR2 YYNGEE. The CDR3 DNA reads TGTGCCAGCAGCTCCTCCGGGACAATGTACAATGAGCAGTTCTTC. It yields the protein CASSSSGTMYNEQFF.

V and J are TRBV7-9 and TRBJ1-2, with D perhaps matching TRBD1 (5 bases). This CDR3 is 14 amino acids long. The germline V and J ends were trimmed by 6 bases and 6 bases, with 17 bases remaining between them. The germline gives CDR1 SEHNR, CDR2 FQNEAQ (reference sequence). The CDR3 bases are TGTGCCAGCAGTCCCTTTGACAGAGCAAATGGCTACACCTTC. Translating gives CASSPFDRANGYTF.

V gene TRBV9 combines with J gene TRBJ2-7; a weak D match, TRBD1 (5 bases). This CDR3 is built from 14 residues. With 0 bases removed from V and 4 bases from J, the gap between germline ends came to 11 bases. Germline V gene data show CDR1 as SGDLS and CDR2 as YYNGEE. CDR3 region: CASSVEGEFYEQYF. The CDR3 coding sequence is TGTGCCAGCAGCGTAGAAGGGGAATTTTACGAGCAGTACTTC.

V usage is TRBV19 and J usage is TRBJ1-2, with TRBD1 as a possible D gene (6 bases). V was shortened by 4 bases and J by 5 bases, with 17 bases between the two germline ends. Germline V gives CDR1 LNHDA, CDR2 SQIVND (reference sequence). CDR3 length equals 15 residues. The CDR3 region is CASSTGTYVSYGYTF. The CDR3, as DNA: TGTGCCAGTAGTACCGGGACATACGTTAGTTATGGCTACACCTTC.

This sequence joins TRBV29-1 and TRBJ1-1; D is undetermined. Trimming removed 4 bases from V and 0 bases from J, with 9 bases in between. The germline V gene has CDR1 SQVTM and CDR2 ANQGSEA. CDR3 length equals 13 residues. The CDR3 is CSVVEGMNTEAFF. The CDR3 DNA sequence: TGCAGCGTTGTCGAGGGAATGAACACTGAAGCTTTCTTT.

V and J are TRBV28 and TRBJ2-1; D unclear. Germline CDR1 reads MDHEN; CDR2 reads SYDVKM. Trimming stripped 5 bases from V and 2 bases from J, with 13 bases between. The CDR3 extends over 15 amino acids. The CDR3 region is CASSKIGATYNEQFF. Here the CDR3 DNA reads TGTGCCAGCAGTAAGATCGGAGCCACCTACAATGAGCAGTTCTTC.

The genes are TRBV30 and TRBJ2-7; TRBD1 matches at 10 bases. This CDR3 contains 13 residues. Looked up from germline, CDR1 is GTSNPN and CDR2 is SVGIG (reference sequence). J lost 6 bases, V lost 2 bases, and 4 bases had no gene match. The CDR3 nucleotides are TGTGCCTGGAGTCCTGGACAGGGGGGCGAGCAGTACTTC. This encodes CAWSPGQGGEQYF.

The rearrangement links TRBV27 to TRBJ2-1; 7 bases match TRBD2. Trimming at V came to 7 bases and at J to 10 bases, leaving 10 bases not matched to a gene. The germline V gene encodes CDR1 MNHEY and CDR2 SMNVEV (reference sequence). CDR3 length: 13 amino acids. The CDR3 sequence: CASTFTGGGEQFF. CDR3 sequence (DNA): TGTGCCAGCACCTTCACGGGGGGTGGGGAGCAGTTCTTC.

The CDR3 sequence: CASSVRGFNNEQFF. DNA of the CDR3: TGTGCCAGCAGCGTTCGGGGTTTCAACAATGAGCAGTTCTTC. This chain uses TRBV9 with TRBJ2-1; D is perhaps TRBD2 (5 bases). Between the trimmed V and J ends, which lost 2 bases and 5 bases, there was a span of 11 bases. Germline-derived CDR1 and CDR2 are SGDLS and YYNGEE. The CDR3 totals 14 residues.

The CDR3 region is CASSLNSPSGGELFF. The CDR3 nucleotides read TGTGCCAGCAGCTTAAACTCCCCGTCGGGCGGGGAGCTGTTTTTT. J is TRBJ2-2 and V is TRBV7-3, with D unclear. Germline V gene lookup returns CDR1 SGHTA and CDR2 FQGTGA. CDR3 length: 15 residues. Between the trimmed V and J ends, which lost 1 base and 7 bases, there was a span of 13 bases.

V gene TRBV9 combines with J gene TRBJ2-2; D gene unclear. The germline V and J ends were trimmed by 4 bases and 4 bases, with 8 bases remaining between them. Germline CDR1 reads SGDLS; CDR2 reads YYNGEE. The CDR3 spans 13 residues. The CDR3 DNA is TGTGCCAGCAGCCCAGGTAGCACCGGGGAGCTGTTTTTT. Translating gives CASSPGSTGELFF.

The rearrangement links TRBV6-1 to TRBJ2-7, with D unclear. The length of the CDR3 is 11 residues. Deletions cut 3 bases from V and 3 bases from J, with 3 bases between. Germline assignment: CDR1 MNHNS and CDR2 SASEGT. CDR3 DNA sequence: TGTGCCAGCAGTGACCTCTACGAGCAGTACTTC. As protein: CASSDLYEQYF.